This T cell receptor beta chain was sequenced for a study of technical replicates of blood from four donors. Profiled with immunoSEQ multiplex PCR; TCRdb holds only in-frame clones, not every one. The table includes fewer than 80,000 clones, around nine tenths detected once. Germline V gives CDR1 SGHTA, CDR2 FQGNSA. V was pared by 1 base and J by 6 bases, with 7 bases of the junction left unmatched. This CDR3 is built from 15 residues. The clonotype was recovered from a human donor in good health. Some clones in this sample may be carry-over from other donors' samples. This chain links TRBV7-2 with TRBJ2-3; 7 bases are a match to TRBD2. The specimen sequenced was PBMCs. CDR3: CASSLEAAGVDTQYF. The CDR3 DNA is TGTGCCAGCAGCTTAGAGGCGGCGGGGGTCGATACGCAGTATTTT.